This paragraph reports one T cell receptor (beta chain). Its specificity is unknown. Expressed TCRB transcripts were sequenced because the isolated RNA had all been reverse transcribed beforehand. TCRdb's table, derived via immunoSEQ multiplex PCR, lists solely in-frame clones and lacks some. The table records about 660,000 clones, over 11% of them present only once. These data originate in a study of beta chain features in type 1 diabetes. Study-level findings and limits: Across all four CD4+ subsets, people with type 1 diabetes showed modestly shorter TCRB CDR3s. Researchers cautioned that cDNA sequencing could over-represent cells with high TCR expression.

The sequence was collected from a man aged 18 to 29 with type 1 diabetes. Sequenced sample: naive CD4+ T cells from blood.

The CDR3 spells CASQRVGSPLHF. The CDR3 nucleotides are TGTGCCAGCCAACGGGTAGGCTCACCCCTCCACTTT. V is TRBV28 and J is TRBJ1-6, with D uncertain. Trimming took 8 bases from V and 10 from J, leaving 12 bases between them. The germline V gene encodes CDR1 MDHEN and CDR2 SYDVKM. The CDR3 has 12 residues.